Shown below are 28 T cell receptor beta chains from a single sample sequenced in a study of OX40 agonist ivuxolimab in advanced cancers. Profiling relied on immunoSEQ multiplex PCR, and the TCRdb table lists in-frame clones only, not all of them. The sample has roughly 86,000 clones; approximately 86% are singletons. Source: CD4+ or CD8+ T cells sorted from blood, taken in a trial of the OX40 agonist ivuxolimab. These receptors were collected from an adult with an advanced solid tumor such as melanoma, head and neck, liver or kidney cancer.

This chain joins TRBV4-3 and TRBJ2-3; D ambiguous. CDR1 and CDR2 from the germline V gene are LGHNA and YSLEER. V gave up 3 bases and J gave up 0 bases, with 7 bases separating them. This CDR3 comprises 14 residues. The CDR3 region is CASSHHTSTDTQYF. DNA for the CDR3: TGCGCCAGCAGCCATCACACCAGCACAGATACGCAGTATTTT.

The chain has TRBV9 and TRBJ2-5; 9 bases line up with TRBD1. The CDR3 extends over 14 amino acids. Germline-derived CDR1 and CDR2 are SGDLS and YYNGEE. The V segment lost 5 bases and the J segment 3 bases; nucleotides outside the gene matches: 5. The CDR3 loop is CASRKGQGEETQYF. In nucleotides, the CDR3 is TGTGCCAGCAGGAAGGGACAGGGAGAAGAGACCCAGTACTTC.

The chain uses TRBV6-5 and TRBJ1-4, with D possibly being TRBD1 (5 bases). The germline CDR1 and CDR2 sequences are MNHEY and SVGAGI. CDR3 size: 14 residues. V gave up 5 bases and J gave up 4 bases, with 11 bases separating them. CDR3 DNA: TGTGCCAGCAGTCCCGACAGCTATAATGAAAAACTGTTTTTT. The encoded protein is CASSPDSYNEKLFF.

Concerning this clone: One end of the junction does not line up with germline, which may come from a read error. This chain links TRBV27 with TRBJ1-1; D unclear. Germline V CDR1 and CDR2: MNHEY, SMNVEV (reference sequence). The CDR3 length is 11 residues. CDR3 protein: CASSLFWFASF. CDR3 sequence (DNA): TGTGCCAGCAGTTTATTCTGGTTTGCTTCCTTT.

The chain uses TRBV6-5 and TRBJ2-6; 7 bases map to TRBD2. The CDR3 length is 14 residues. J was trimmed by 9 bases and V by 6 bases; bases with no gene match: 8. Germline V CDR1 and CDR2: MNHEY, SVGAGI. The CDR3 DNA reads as TGTGCCAGCAGCAACGGGGGGACGGTCAACGTCCTGACTTTC. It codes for CASSNGGTVNVLTF.

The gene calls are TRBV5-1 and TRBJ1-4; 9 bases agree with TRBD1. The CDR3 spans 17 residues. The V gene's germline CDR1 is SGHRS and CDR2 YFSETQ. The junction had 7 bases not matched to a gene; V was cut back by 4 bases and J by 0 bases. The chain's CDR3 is CASSAGQGPATNEKLFF. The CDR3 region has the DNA TGCGCCAGCAGCGCCGGACAGGGGCCTGCAACTAATGAAAAACTGTTTTTT.

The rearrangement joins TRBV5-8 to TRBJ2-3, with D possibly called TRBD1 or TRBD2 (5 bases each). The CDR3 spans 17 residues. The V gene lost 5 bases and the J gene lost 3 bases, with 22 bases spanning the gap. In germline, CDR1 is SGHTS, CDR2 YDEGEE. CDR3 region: CASRPGRHLARTDTQYF. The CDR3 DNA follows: TGTGCCAGCAGGCCGGGACGACACCTCGCACGTACAGATACGCAGTATTTT.

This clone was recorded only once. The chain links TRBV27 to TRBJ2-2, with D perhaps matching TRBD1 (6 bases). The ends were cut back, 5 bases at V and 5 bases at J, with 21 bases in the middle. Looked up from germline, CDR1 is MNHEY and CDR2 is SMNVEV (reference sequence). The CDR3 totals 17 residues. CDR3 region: CASSRFSTGQGTGELFF. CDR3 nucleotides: TGTGCCAGCAGTCGATTTTCCACGGGGCAGGGGACCGGGGAGCTGTTTTTT.

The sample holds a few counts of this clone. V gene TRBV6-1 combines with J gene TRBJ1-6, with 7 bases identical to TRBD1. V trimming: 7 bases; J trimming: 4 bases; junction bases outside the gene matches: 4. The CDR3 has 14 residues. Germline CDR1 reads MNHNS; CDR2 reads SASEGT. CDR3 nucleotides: TGTGCCAGCAACATGGGACAGTATAATTCACCCCTCCACTTT. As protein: CASNMGQYNSPLHF.

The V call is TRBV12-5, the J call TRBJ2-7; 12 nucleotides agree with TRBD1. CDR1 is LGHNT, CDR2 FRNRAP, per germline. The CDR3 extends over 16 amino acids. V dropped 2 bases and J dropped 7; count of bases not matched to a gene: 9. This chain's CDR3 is CASGLSTGQGAGEQYF. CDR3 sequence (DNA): TGTGCTAGTGGTTTGTCTACGGGACAGGGGGCAGGTGAGCAGTACTTC.

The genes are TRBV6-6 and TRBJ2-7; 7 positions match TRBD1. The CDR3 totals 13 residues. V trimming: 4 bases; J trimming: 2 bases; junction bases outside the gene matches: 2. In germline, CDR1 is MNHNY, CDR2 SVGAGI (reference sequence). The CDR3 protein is CASSWDRTYEQYF. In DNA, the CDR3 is TGTGCCAGCAGTTGGGACAGAACCTACGAGCAGTACTTC.

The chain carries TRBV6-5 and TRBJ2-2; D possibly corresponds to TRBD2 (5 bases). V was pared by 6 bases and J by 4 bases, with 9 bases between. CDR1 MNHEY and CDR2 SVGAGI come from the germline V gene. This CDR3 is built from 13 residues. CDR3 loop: CASRVLVTGELFF. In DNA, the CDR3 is TGTGCCAGCAGGGTACTAGTCACCGGGGAGCTGTTTTTT.

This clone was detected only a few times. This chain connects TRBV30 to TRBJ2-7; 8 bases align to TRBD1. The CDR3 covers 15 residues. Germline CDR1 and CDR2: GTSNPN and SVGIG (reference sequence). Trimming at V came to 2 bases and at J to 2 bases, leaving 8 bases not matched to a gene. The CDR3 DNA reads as TGTGCCTGGAGTCGCCCGGGACAGGCGACCTACGAGCAGTACTTC. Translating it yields CAWSRPGQATYEQYF.

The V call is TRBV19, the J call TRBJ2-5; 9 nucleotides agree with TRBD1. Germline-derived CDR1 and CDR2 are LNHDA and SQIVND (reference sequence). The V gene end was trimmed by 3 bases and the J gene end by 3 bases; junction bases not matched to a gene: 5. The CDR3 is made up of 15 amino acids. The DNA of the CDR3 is TGTGCCAGTAGTATGGGTCGACAGGGGGAAGAGACCCAGTACTTC. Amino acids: CASSMGRQGEETQYF.

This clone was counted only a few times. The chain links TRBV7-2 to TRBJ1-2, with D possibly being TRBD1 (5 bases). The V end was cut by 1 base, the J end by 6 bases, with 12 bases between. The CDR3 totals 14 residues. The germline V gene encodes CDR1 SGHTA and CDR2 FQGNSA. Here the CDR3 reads CASSLGVGGDGYTF. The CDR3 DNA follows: TGTGCCAGCAGCTTAGGGGTGGGAGGGGATGGCTACACCTTC.

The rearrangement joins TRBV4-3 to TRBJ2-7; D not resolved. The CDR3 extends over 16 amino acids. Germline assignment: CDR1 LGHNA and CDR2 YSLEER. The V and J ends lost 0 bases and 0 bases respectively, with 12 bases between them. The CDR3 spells CASSQEWLTSSYEQYF. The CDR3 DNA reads TGCGCCAGCAGCCAAGAGTGGCTTACGAGCTCCTACGAGCAGTACTTC.

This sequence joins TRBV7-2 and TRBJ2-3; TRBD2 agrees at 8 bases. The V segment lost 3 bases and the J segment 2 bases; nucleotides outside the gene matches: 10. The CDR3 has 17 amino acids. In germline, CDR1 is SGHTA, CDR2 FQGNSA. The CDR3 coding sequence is TGTGCCAGCAGCTTTGTTACTAGCGGAAGATACACAGATACGCAGTATTTT. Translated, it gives CASSFVTSGRYTDTQYF.

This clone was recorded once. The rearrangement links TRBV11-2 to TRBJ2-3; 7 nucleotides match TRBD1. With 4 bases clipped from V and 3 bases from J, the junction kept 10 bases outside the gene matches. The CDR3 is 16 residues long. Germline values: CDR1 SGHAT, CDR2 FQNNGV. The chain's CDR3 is CASSSQTGVGTDTQYF. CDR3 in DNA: TGTGCCAGCAGCTCACAAACAGGGGTCGGAACAGATACGCAGTATTTT.

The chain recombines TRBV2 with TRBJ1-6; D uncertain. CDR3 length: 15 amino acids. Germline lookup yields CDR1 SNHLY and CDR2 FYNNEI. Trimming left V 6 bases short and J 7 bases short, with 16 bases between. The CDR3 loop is CASRPRFRENSPLHF. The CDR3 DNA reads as TGTGCCAGCAGGCCGAGATTTAGGGAAAATTCACCCCTCCACTTT.

The CDR3 spells CASKESGGTEAFF. The CDR3 region has the DNA TGTGCCAGCAAAGAATCGGGGGGTACTGAAGCTTTCTTT. The chain links TRBV6-1 to TRBJ1-1; D is perhaps TRBD1 (5 bases). Looked up from germline, CDR1 is MNHNS and CDR2 is SASEGT. Trimming took off 7 bases at V and 5 bases at J, with 14 bases between the two ends. This CDR3 is built from 13 residues.

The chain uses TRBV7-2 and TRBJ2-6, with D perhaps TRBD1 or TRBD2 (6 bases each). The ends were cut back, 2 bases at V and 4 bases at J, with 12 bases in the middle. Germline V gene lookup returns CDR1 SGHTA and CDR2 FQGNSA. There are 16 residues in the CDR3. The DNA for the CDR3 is TGTGCCAGCAGCTTAAGAAGGGGGGCCGGGGCCAACGTCCTGACTTTC. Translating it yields CASSLRRGAGANVLTF. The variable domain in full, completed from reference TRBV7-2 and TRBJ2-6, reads GAGVSQSPSNKVTEKGKDVELRCDPISGHTALYWYRQSLGQGLEFLIYFQGNSAPDKSGLPSDRFSAERTGGSVSTLTIQRTQQEDSAVYLCASSLRRGAGANVLTFGAGSRLTVL.

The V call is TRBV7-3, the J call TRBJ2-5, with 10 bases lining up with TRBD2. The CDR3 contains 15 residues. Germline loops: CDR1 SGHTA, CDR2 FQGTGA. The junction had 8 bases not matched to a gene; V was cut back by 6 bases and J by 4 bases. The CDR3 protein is CASSAAGGPSETQYF. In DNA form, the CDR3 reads TGTGCCAGCAGTGCAGCGGGGGGGCCCTCAGAGACCCAGTACTTC.

This CDR3 reads CASSLLAGGPAYTGELFF. The CDR3 DNA reads TGTGCCAGCAGCTTACTAGCGGGAGGGCCAGCGTACACCGGGGAGCTGTTTTTT. The V call is TRBV7-2, the J call TRBJ2-2; 12 bases map to TRBD2. Trimming cost V 2 bases and J 3 bases; bases outside gene matches: 7. The CDR3 spans 18 residues. The germline V gene has CDR1 SGHTA and CDR2 FQGNSA.

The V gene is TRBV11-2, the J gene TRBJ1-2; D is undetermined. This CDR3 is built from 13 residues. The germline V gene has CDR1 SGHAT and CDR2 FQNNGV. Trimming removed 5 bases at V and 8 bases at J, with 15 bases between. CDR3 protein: CASSLAVHQGYTF. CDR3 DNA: TGTGCCAGCAGCCTGGCCGTGCACCAAGGCTACACCTTC.

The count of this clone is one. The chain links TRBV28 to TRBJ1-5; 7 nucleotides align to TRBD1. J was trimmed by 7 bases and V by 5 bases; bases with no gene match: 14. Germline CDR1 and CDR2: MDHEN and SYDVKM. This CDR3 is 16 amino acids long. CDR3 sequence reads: CASSHDRALLGQPQHF. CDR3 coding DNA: TGTGCCAGCAGTCACGACAGGGCTTTGCTGGGACAGCCCCAGCATTTT.

CDR3 nucleotide sequence: TGTGCCAGCAGCTCGTTGGGGGAATTGGATAGCTATGGCTACACCTTC. This codes for CASSSLGELDSYGYTF. This chain uses TRBV5-6 with TRBJ1-2; tentative D call: TRBD1 (5 bases). CDR1 is SGHDT, CDR2 YYEEEE, per germline. The CDR3 is 16 residues long. V lost 3 bases to trimming and J lost 4 bases, with 19 bases between them.

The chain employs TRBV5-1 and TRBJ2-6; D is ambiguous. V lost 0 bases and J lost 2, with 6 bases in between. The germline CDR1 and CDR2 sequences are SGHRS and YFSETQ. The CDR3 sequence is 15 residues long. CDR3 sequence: CASSLVDTGANVLTF. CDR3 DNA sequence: TGCGCCAGCAGCTTGGTGGATACTGGGGCCAACGTCCTGACTTTC.

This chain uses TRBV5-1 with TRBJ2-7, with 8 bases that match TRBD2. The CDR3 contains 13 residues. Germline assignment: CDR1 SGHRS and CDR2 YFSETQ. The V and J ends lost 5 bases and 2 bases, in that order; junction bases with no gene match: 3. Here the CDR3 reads CASSPGLAYEQYF. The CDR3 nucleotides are TGCGCCAGCAGTCCGGGACTAGCCTACGAGCAGTACTTC.